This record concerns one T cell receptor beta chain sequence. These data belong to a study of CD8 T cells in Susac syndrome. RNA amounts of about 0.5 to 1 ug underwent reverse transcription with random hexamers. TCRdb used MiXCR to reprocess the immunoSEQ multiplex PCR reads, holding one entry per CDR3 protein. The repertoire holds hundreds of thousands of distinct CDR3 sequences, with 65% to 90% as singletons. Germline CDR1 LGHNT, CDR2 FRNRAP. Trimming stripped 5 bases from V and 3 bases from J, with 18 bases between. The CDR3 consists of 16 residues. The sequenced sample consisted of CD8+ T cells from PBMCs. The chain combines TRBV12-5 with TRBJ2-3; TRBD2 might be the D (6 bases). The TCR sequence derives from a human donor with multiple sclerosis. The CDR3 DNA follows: TGTGCTAGTGGTATCGGGACTTCCTATCCGACAGATACGCAGTATTTT. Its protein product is CASGIGTSYPTDTQYF.